What follows is one TCR beta chain and its context. Its specificity is not known. This entry is derived from a study of memory CD4+ T cells and cytomegalovirus serostatus. The wider study: Donors were healthy Belgian adults, under 10 CMV seropositive and 20 to 25 seronegative. Study findings and constraints: Repertoires predicted CMV serostatus with median bootstrapped AUC of approximately 0.95.

This CDR3 comprises 19 residues. Trimming cost V 4 bases and J 4 bases; bases outside gene matches: 18. Germline V gene sequence: CDR1 SGHRS, CDR2 YFSETQ. Single viable CD3+CD4+CD8-CD45RO+ cells were sorted as the memory CD4+ T cells. CMV serostatus came from serum IgG against pp150, pp28, p38, p52. Generated by immunoSEQ multiplex PCR, the TCRdb table keeps only in-frame clones and is missing some. This sample has 65,000 to 95,000 clones; about 85% occur once, and the top ten carry around 0.77%. Source material: memory CD4+ T cells from blood. The rearrangement links TRBV5-1 to TRBJ2-1; 9 bases map to TRBD2. This receptor was obtained from an adult in good health and CMV-seronegative. The CDR3 region has the DNA TGCGCCAGCAGCCCTCACTCTAGCGGGGCCCCATCCTTTTACAATGAGCAGTTCTTC. This codes for CASSPHSSGAPSFYNEQFF.